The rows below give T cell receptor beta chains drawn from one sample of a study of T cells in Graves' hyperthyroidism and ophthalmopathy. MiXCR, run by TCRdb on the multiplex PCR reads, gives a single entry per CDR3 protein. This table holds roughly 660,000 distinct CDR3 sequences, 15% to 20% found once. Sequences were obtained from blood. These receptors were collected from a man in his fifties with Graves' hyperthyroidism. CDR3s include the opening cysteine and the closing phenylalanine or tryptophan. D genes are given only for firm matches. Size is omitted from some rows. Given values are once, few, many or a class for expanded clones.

CDR3 protein: CASRQRLDPWNIQHF
CDR3 DNA: TGTGCCAGCAGACAAAGACTAGACCCATGGAACATTCAGCACTTC
V gene: TRBV27
D gene: .
J gene: TRBJ2-4
clone size: .

CDR3 protein: CASSLRDRANYGYTF
CDR3 DNA: TGTGCCAGCAGTCTTAGGGACAGAGCTAACTATGGCTACACCTTC
V gene: TRBV28
D gene: TRBD1
J gene: TRBJ1-2
clone size: many

CDR3 protein: CASSLIRGNTEAFF
CDR3 DNA: TGTGCCAGCAGCTTGATCCGCGGCAACACTGAAGCTTTCTTT
V gene: TRBV7-8
D gene: .
J gene: TRBJ1-1
clone size: many

CDR3 protein: CASSLARQGNEQFF
CDR3 DNA: TGTGCCAGCAGCTTAGCGCGCCAGGGCAATGAGCAGTTCTTC
V gene: TRBV7-9
D gene: .
J gene: TRBJ2-1
clone size: many

CDR3 protein: CASSADRSGELFF
CDR3 DNA: TGTGCCAGCAGTGCCGACAGGTCCGGGGAGCTGTTTTTT
V gene: TRBV12-3/TRBV12-4
D gene: .
J gene: TRBJ2-2
clone size: many

CDR3 protein: CATRTRMNTEAFF
CDR3 DNA: TGTGCCACCCGTACCAGAATGAACACTGAAGCTTTCTTT
V gene: TRBV24-1
D gene: .
J gene: TRBJ1-1
clone size: .

CDR3 protein: CSVDTPGLGNEQFF
CDR3 DNA: TGCAGCGTTGATACCCCGGGCCTTGGCAATGAGCAGTTCTTC
V gene: TRBV29-1
D gene: .
J gene: TRBJ2-1
clone size: .

CDR3 protein: CASSSGPKPTIAGVDHTQYF
CDR3 DNA: TGTGCCAGCAGTTCAGGGCCCAAACCCACTATAGCGGGAGTTGATCATACGCAGTATTTT
V gene: TRBV28
D gene: TRBD2
J gene: TRBJ2-3
clone size: few

CDR3 protein: CASRADRGSGNTIYF
CDR3 DNA: TGTGCCAGCAGAGCAGACAGGGGCTCTGGAAACACCATATATTTT
V gene: TRBV6-1
D gene: TRBD1
J gene: TRBJ1-3
clone size: few

CDR3 protein: CASSPKQGAGSGANVLTF
CDR3 DNA: TGTGCCAGCTCACCGAAACAGGGGGCAGGCTCTGGGGCCAACGTCCTGACTTTC
V gene: TRBV18
D gene: TRBD1
J gene: TRBJ2-6
clone size: once

CDR3 protein: CASSPTAGGAWETQYF
CDR3 DNA: TGTGCCAGCAGCCCCACCGCGGGGGGCGCGTGGGAGACCCAGTACTTC
V gene: TRBV9
D gene: TRBD2
J gene: TRBJ2-5
clone size: .

CDR3 protein: CASSDFNTGTGSLAFF
CDR3 DNA: TGCGCCAGCAGTGATTTCAATACCGGGACAGGGTCGCTGGCTTTCTTT
V gene: TRBV10-1
D gene: TRBD1
J gene: TRBJ1-1
clone size: few

CDR3 protein: CASSPVGQWAEAFF
CDR3 DNA: TGTGCCAGCTCACCGGTCGGACAATGGGCTGAAGCTTTCTTT
V gene: TRBV18
D gene: .
J gene: TRBJ1-1
clone size: few

CDR3 protein: CASSDRGPNTEAFF
CDR3 DNA: TGTGCCAGCTCAGACAGGGGGCCGAACACTGAAGCTTTCTTT
V gene: TRBV18
D gene: TRBD1
J gene: TRBJ1-1
clone size: many

CDR3 protein: CASSRRAGTTNEKLFF
CDR3 DNA: TGCGCCAGCAGCCGCCGGGCAGGAACAACTAATGAAAAACTGTTTTTT
V gene: TRBV5-1
D gene: .
J gene: TRBJ1-4
clone size: many

CDR3 protein: CASSPNPGQAYEQYF
CDR3 DNA: TGTGCCAGCAGCCCTAATCCAGGGCAAGCCTACGAGCAGTACTTC
V gene: TRBV14
D gene: .
J gene: TRBJ2-7
clone size: few

CDR3 protein: CASSRGTMRTNYEQYF
CDR3 DNA: TGTGCCAGCAGCCGAGGGACTATGCGAACCAACTACGAGCAGTACTTC
V gene: TRBV14
D gene: TRBD2
J gene: TRBJ2-7
clone size: many

CDR3 protein: CASRPDRAYTEAFF
CDR3 DNA: TGTGCCAGCAGGCCGGACAGGGCATACACTGAAGCTTTCTTT
V gene: TRBV28
D gene: TRBD1
J gene: TRBJ1-1
clone size: few

CDR3 protein: CASSQGVGAGGLGEQYF
CDR3 DNA: TGCGCCAGCAGCCAAGGGGTCGGAGCGGGAGGGCTAGGCGAGCAGTACTTC
V gene: TRBV4-3
D gene: TRBD2
J gene: TRBJ2-7
clone size: few

CDR3 protein: CASCRTGRNTEAFF
CDR3 DNA: TGTGCCAGCTGTAGGACAGGGCGGAACACTGAAGCTTTCTTT
V gene: TRBV2
D gene: TRBD1
J gene: TRBJ1-1
clone size: .

CDR3 protein: CSVDGTGTEAFF
CDR3 DNA: TGCAGCGTTGATGGAACCGGCACTGAAGCTTTCTTT
V gene: TRBV29-1
D gene: .
J gene: TRBJ1-1
clone size: few

CDR3 protein: CASRYWDSDNEQFF
CDR3 DNA: TGTGCCAGTCGATATTGGGACAGCGACAATGAGCAGTTCTTC
V gene: TRBV19
D gene: TRBD1
J gene: TRBJ2-1
clone size: few